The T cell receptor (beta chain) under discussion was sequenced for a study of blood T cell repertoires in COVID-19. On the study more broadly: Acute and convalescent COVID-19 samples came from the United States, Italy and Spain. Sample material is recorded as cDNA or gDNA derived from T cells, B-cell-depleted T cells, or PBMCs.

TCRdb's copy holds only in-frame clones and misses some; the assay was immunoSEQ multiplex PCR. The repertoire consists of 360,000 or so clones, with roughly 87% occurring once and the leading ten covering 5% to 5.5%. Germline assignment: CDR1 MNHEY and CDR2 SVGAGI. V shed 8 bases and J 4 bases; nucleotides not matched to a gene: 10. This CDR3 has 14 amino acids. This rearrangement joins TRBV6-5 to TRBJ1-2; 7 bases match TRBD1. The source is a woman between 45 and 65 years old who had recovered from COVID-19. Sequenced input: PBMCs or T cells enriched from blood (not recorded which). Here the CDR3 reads CASGRDSAFYGYTF. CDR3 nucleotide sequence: TGTGCCAGCGGTCGGGACAGCGCTTTCTATGGCTACACCTTC.